The 13 T cell receptor beta chains in this list originate from one sample, sequenced in a study of cytomegalovirus exposure and HLA in healthy donors. It was with 60 Vbeta and 13 Jbeta primers that the PCR ran. TCRdb's copy holds only in-frame clones and misses some; the assay was immunoSEQ multiplex PCR. This sample's table has approximately 200,000 clones. Specimen: PBMCs. These receptors were collected from a boy between 10 and 17 years old in good health and CMV-seronegative.

The gene calls are TRBV4-3 and TRBJ2-2; 8 bases align to TRBD2. This CDR3 is built from 14 residues. CDR1 LGHNA and CDR2 YSLEER come from the germline V gene. The ends lost 3 bases at V and 6 bases at J; junction bases unmatched: 3. This CDR3 is CASSHGLAPGELFF. CDR3 DNA sequence: TGCGCCAGCAGCCACGGACTAGCTCCCGGGGAGCTGTTTTTT.

The chain recombines TRBV15 with TRBJ2-7; TRBD1 agrees at 10 bases. Germline CDR1 is LNHNV and CDR2 is YYDKDF (reference sequence). The CDR3 is made up of 14 amino acids. V lost 1 base, J lost 6 bases, and 3 bases stayed unmatched. The CDR3 DNA follows: TGTGCCACCAGCAGAGCTGGGACAGGGGTCGAGCAGTACTTC. Protein: CATSRAGTGVEQYF.

V usage is TRBV28 and J usage is TRBJ2-7; 10 positions match TRBD2. Trimming at V came to 6 bases and at J to 7 bases, leaving 12 bases not matched to a gene. CDR1 is MDHEN and CDR2 is SYDVKM in the germline V gene. The CDR3 length is 15 residues. The CDR3 sequence is CASSTPGLASWEQYF. The CDR3 DNA is TGTGCCAGCAGCACCCCGGGACTAGCGTCGTGGGAGCAGTACTTC.

This rearrangement joins TRBV7-9 to TRBJ2-3; 7 bases agree with TRBD2. V lost 4 bases and J lost 7; bases outside the gene matches: 17. Germline assignment: CDR1 SEHNR and CDR2 FQNEAQ (reference sequence). CDR3 length equals 17 residues. Written as DNA, the CDR3 is TGTGCCAGCAGCTCCCCCCGGGGGAGGGCCGCGGAGTATACGCAGTATTTT. This encodes CASSSPRGRAAEYTQYF.

This rearrangement joins TRBV9 to TRBJ2-4; 13 bases are shared with TRBD2. The germline gives CDR1 SGDLS, CDR2 YYNGEE. Germline trimming cut 3 bases from V and 12 bases from J; bases unmatched to any gene: 6. The CDR3 has 14 amino acids. CDR3 DNA: TGTGCCAGCAGCGCCGGACTAGCGGGGGCCTCTCAGTACTTC. Its protein product is CASSAGLAGASQYF.

For this clone: This CDR3 is also generated by other DNA sequences in the sample. The gene calls are TRBV6-5 and TRBJ1-2; TRBD1 aligns across 7 bases. Germline trimming cut 5 bases from V and 5 bases from J; bases unmatched to any gene: 2. The CDR3 contains 12 residues. Germline-derived CDR1 and CDR2 are MNHEY and SVGAGI. CDR3 loop: CASSPGQYGYTF. The DNA for the CDR3 is TGTGCCAGCAGTCCGGGACAGTATGGCTACACCTTC.

The chain joins TRBV19 to TRBJ2-3, with D possibly matching TRBD1 (5 bases). CDR3 length: 15 residues. The germline gives CDR1 LNHDA, CDR2 SQIVND (reference sequence). V lost 7 bases and J 7 bases, leaving 21 bases between the germline ends. The CDR3 region is CASTLGQGKGNTQYF. The CDR3 nucleotides are TGTGCCAGTACCCTAGGGCAGGGAAAAGGGAATACGCAGTATTTT.

This rearrangement joins TRBV14 to TRBJ2-3; D not certain. CDR3 length: 13 residues. V was pared by 0 bases and J by 6 bases, with 7 bases between. CDR1 is SGHDN and CDR2 is FVKESK in the germline V gene. The CDR3, as DNA: TGTGCCAGCAGCCAAGATGTGAGGGATACGCAGTATTTT. Translated, it gives CASSQDVRDTQYF. Filled out from reference TRBV14 and TRBJ2-3, the complete variable domain reads EAGVTQFPSHSVIEKGQTVTLRCDPISGHDNLYWYRRVMGKEIKFLLHFVKESKQDESGMPNNRFLAERTGGTYSTLKVQPAELEDSGVYFCASSQDVRDTQYFGPGTRLTVL.

The chain has TRBV2 and TRBJ2-7; TRBD2 might be the D (5 bases). Deletions cut 2 bases from V and 2 bases from J, with 10 bases between. Germline assignment: CDR1 SNHLY and CDR2 FYNNEI. The CDR3 has 14 amino acids. The CDR3 region has the DNA TGTGCCAGCAGTGAACCGGGGATAACCTACGAGCAGTACTTC. Translation gives CASSEPGITYEQYF.

This chain uses TRBV9 with TRBJ2-3, with 10 bases lining up with TRBD2. V dropped 0 bases and J dropped 4; count of bases not matched to a gene: 5. CDR1 is SGDLS, CDR2 YYNGEE, per germline. The CDR3 sequence is 16 residues long. CDR3 residues: CASSVELAGPSDTQYF. The CDR3 nucleotides are TGTGCCAGCAGCGTAGAACTAGCGGGGCCTTCAGATACGCAGTATTTT.

The genes are TRBV29-1 and TRBJ2-5; a weak D match, TRBD1 (6 bases). Germline CDR1 reads SQVTM; CDR2 reads ANQGSEA. The CDR3 is 11 residues long. V shed 7 bases and J shed 8 bases, with 14 bases lying between them. Here the CDR3 DNA reads TGCAGCGCAGGGGACCTACTTACCCAGTACTTC. Its translation: CSAGDLLTQYF.

The chain combines TRBV4-1 with TRBJ2-3; TRBD1 agrees at 9 bases. Per germline, CDR1 MGHRA and CDR2 YSYEKL. The trim removed 1 base at V and 4 bases at J, leaving 6 bases unmatched. This CDR3 has 16 amino acids. The chain's CDR3 is CASSQAHRGQADTQYF. The CDR3 nucleotides read TGCGCCAGCAGCCAAGCCCACAGGGGGCAGGCAGATACGCAGTATTTT.

This chain links TRBV5-1 with TRBJ2-7, with D tentatively TRBD1 (5 bases). Per the germline V gene, CDR1 is SGHRS and CDR2 is YFSETQ. The germline V and J ends were trimmed by 0 bases and 6 bases, with 7 bases remaining between them. The CDR3 has 12 residues. DNA of the CDR3: TGCGCCAGCAGCTTGGAGGGGATCGAGCAGTACTTC. It is translated as CASSLEGIEQYF.